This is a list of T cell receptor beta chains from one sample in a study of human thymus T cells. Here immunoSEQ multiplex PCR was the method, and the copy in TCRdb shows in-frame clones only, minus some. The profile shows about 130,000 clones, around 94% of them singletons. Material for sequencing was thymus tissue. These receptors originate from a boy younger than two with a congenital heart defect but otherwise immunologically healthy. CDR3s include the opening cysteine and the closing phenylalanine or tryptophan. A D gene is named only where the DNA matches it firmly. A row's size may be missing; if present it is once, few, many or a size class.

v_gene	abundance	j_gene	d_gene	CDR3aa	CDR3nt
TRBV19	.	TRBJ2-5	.	CASSYGAQETQYF	TGTGCCAGTTCGTACGGGGCGCAAGAGACCCAGTACTTC
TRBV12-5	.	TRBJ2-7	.	CASGPIRALPYEQYF	TGTGCTAGTGGGCCAATCAGGGCTTTACCCTACGAGCAGTACTTC
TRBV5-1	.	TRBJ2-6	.	CASSLATGPLSGANVLTF	TGCGCCAGCAGCTTGGCCACAGGGCCACTCTCTGGGGCCAACGTCCTGACTTTC
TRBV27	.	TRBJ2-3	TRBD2	CASSQTLLAGAGDTQYF	TGTGCCAGCAGTCAAACCTTACTAGCGGGGGCCGGGGATACGCAGTATTTT
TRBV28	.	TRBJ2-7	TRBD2	CASSSGTSGSYEQYF	TGTGCCAGCAGTTCCGGGACTAGCGGTTCCTACGAGCAGTACTTC
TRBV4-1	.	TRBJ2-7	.	CASSQFTDYAYEQYF	TGCGCCAGCAGCCAATTCACCGACTACGCCTACGAGCAGTACTTC
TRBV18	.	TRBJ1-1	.	CASSPSEGGAPEAFF	TGTGCCAGCTCACCTTCCGAGGGGGGCGCACCTGAAGCTTTCTTT
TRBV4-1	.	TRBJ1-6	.	CASSPADGGQSPLHF	TGCGCCAGCAGCCCAGCGGACGGCGGACAATCACCCCTCCACTTT
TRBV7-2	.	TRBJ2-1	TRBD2	CASSLGSGRGEQFF	TGTGCCAGCAGCTTGGGGAGCGGGAGGGGTGAGCAGTTCTTC
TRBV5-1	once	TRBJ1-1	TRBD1	CASSLTGQGGTDLEAFF	TGCGCCAGCAGCTTGACCGGACAGGGGGGGACCGACCTTGAAGCTTTCTTT
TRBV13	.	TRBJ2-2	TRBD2	CASRGSGGLNTGELFF	TGTGCCAGCAGGGGTAGCGGGGGCCTTAACACCGGGGAGCTGTTTTTT
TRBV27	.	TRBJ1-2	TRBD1	CASSPTSRDRGNYGYTF	TGTGCCAGCAGTCCTACTTCCCGGGACAGGGGCAACTATGGCTACACCTTC
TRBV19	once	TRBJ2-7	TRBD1	CASSQHRGMYEQYF	TGTGCCAGTAGTCAGCACAGGGGAATGTACGAGCAGTACTTC
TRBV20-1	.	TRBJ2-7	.	CSAREGHEQYF	TGCAGTGCTAGAGAGGGTCACGAGCAGTACTTC
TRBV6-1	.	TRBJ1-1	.	CASSAGTPMNTEAFF	TGTGCCAGCAGTGCCGGGACGCCGATGAACACTGAAGCTTTCTTT
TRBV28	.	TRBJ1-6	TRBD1	CASSLLDRDNSPLHF	TGTGCCAGCAGTCTCTTGGACAGGGATAATTCACCCCTCCACTTT
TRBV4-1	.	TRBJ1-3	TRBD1	CASSQAYIQGPGNTIYF	TGCGCCAGCAGCCAAGCCTACATACAGGGGCCTGGAAACACCATATATTTT
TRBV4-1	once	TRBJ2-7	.	CASSQEQPYEQYF	TGCGCCAGCAGCCAAGAACAGCCCTACGAGCAGTACTTC
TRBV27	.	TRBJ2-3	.	CASSSSEGGPKDTQYF	TGTGCCAGCAGTTCGTCCGAGGGGGGGCCAAAGGATACGCAGTATTTT
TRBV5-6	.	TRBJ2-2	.	CASSLEGRGELFF	TGTGCCAGCAGCTTGGAGGGCCGCGGGGAGCTGTTTTTT
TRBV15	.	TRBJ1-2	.	CATSSRLGFPNYGYTF	TGTGCCACCAGCAGTCGATTAGGTTTTCCTAACTATGGCTACACCTTC
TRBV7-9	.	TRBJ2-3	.	CASSLDPRSSTDTQYF	TGTGCCAGCAGCTTGGACCCCCGCAGTAGCACAGATACGCAGTATTTT
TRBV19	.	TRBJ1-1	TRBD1	CASSIETGEYSEAFF	TGTGCCAGTAGTATAGAAACAGGGGAGTATTCTGAAGCTTTCTTT
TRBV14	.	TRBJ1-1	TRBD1	CASSLTDRDTEAFF	TGTGCCAGCAGCCTTACGGACAGGGACACTGAAGCTTTCTTT
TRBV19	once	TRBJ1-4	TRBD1	CASSLAGTVNEKLFF	TGTGCCAGTAGTCTAGCGGGGACAGTTAATGAAAAACTGTTTTTT
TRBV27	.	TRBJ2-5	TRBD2	CASGSPGLAGGETQYF	TGTGCCAGCGGATCACCGGGACTAGCGGGGGGAGAGACCCAGTACTTC
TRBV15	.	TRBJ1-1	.	CATSREWCPGNTEAFF	TGTGCCACCAGCAGAGAGTGGTGTCCGGGGAACACTGAAGCTTTCTTT
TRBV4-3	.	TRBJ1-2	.	CASSQALMYGYTF	TGCGCCAGCAGCCAAGCCCTAATGTATGGCTACACCTTC
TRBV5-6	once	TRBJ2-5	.	CASSPTGKTQYF	TGTGCCAGCAGCCCCACTGGGAAGACCCAGTACTTC
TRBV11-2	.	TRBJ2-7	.	CASSPDRIYYEQYF	TGTGCCAGCAGCCCCGACAGGATCTACTACGAGCAGTACTTC
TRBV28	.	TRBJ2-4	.	CASSPQENIQYF	TGTGCCAGCAGCCCTCAAGAAAACATTCAGTACTTC
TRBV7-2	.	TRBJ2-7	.	CASSLGAPYEQYF	TGTGCCAGCAGCTTAGGAGCCCCCTACGAGCAGTACTTC